The clone carrying this T cell receptor (beta chain) occurred many times. What it binds is not known. These data come from a study of Graves' ophthalmopathy and Graves' hyperthyroidism. Whole-study results and caveats: In blood, most expanded thyroid clonotypes above 0.001 frequency were also detected.

Moderate-to-severe activity, CAS at least 3, NOSPECS at least 4 and duration under 3 months characterized donors with ophthalmopathy. The authors diagnosed from clinical symptoms, serum thyroxine, TRAb, thyroid ultrasound and orbital computed tomography. The authors used Ficoll-Paque density gradient centrifugation to separate PBMCs. The input was more than 8 ml of fresh peripheral blood. CDR3 regions of TCR beta were amplified from RNA transcripts. Scientists carried out first-round RT-PCR using HTBI primers and then a second-round multiplex PCR. Via MiXCR, TCRdb re-called the multiplex PCR reads, giving one row per CDR3 protein. The table lists 300,000 to 350,000 distinct CDR3 sequences, 15% to 20% of them singletons, with 9% to 15% in the top ten. V was pared by 3 bases and J by 6 bases, with 10 bases of the junction left unmatched. Germline V gene sequence: CDR1 LGHNA, CDR2 YNFKEQ. CDR3 length: 15 residues.

The rearrangement uses TRBV4-2 and TRBJ2-7; the match to TRBD2 covers 8 bases. The TCR sequence derives from an adult man with Graves' ophthalmopathy. Sequencing was performed on peripheral blood. The CDR3 region is CASSHVFTSGGEQYF. The CDR3 DNA reads as TGTGCCAGCAGCCACGTCTTCACTAGCGGCGGCGAGCAGTACTTC.